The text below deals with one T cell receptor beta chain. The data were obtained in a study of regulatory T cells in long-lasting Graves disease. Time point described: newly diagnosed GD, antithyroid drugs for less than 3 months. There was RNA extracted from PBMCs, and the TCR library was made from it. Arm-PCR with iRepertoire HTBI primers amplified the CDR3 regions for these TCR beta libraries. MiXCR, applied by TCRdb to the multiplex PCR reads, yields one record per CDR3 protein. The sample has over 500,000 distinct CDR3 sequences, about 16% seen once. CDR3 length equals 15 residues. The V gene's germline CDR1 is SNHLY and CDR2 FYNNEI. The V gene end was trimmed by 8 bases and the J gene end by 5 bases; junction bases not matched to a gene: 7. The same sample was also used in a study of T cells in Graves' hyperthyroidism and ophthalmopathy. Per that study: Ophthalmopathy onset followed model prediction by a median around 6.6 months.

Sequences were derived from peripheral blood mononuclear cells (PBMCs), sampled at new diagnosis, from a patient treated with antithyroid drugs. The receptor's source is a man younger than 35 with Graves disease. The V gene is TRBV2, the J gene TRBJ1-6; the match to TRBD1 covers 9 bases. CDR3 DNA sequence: TGTGCCAGCCGGGTAGGGACAGGGCATAATTCACCCCTCCACTTT. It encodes CASRVGTGHNSPLHF.